This T cell receptor (beta chain) derives from a study of identifying expanded T cells in peripheral blood. Collection occurred without any documented infections or immune events in donors. Germline lookup yields CDR1 SGHNT and CDR2 YYREEE (reference sequence). CDR3 length: 13 residues. Trimming at V came to 1 base and at J to 16 bases, leaving 10 bases not matched to a gene. TCRdb keeps only in-frame clones here, not all; method: immunoSEQ multiplex PCR. The sample has around 66,000 clones, around 87% seen once. The genes are TRBV5-4 and TRBJ2-1, with TRBD2 matching over 8 bases. The sample was blood. This clonotype originated in a person between 18 and 69 years old in good health. CDR3 in amino acids: CASSLPSAGVHFF. DNA for the CDR3: TGTGCCAGCAGCTTGCCGTCAGCGGGAGTTCATTTCTTC.